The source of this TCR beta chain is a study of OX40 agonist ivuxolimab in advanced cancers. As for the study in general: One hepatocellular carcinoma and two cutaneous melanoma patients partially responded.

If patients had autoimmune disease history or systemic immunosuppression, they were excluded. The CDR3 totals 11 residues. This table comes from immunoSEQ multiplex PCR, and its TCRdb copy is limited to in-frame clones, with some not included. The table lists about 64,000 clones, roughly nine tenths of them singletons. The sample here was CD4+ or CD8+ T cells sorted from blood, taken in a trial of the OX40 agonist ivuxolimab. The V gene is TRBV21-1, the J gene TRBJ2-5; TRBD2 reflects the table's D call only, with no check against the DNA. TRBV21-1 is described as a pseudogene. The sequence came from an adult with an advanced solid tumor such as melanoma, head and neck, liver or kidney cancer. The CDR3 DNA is TGTGCCAGCAGCAAGGAGGAGACCCAGTACTTC. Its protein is CASSKEETQYF.